One sample yielded the 20 T cell receptor beta chains listed below, sequenced in a study of blood T cell repertoires in COVID-19. The assay was immunoSEQ multiplex PCR, and TCRdb's table has in-frame clones only and misses some. Of 130,000 to 150,000 clones listed, roughly 89% are singletons. The sequenced sample consisted of PBMCs or T cells enriched from blood (not recorded which). These receptors all stem from a woman aged 50 to 65 who had been exposed to COVID-19.

This clone occurred many times. The CDR3 reads CASSLEAGGQYF. In DNA, the CDR3 is TGTGCCAGCAGCTTAGAAGCGGGAGGGCAGTACTTC. This chain joins TRBV7-2 and TRBJ2-7, with TRBD2 matching 9 bases. The CDR3 has 12 amino acids. V was pared by 1 base and J by 9 bases, with 1 base of the junction left unmatched. Germline CDR1 and CDR2: SGHTA and FQGNSA.

The CDR3 coding sequence is TGCGCCAGCAGCCCCCGGACAGCGACAGGGAACACCATATATTTT. It translates to CASSPRTATGNTIYF. The rearrangement uses TRBV5-1 and TRBJ1-3; 7 bases agree with TRBD1. The germline CDR1 and CDR2 sequences are SGHRS and YFSETQ. V lost 4 bases, J lost 7 bases, and 11 bases stayed unmatched. The CDR3 spans 15 residues.

V and J are TRBV30 and TRBJ1-1; D unclear. CDR1 and CDR2 (germline): GTSNPN, SVGIG (reference sequence). The CDR3 is 13 residues long. V lost 1 base to trimming and J lost 2 bases, with 8 bases between them. This CDR3 reads CAWSDGYNTEAFF. Here the CDR3 DNA reads TGTGCCTGGAGTGACGGTTATAACACTGAAGCTTTCTTT.

The sample holds a few counts of this clone. The chain uses TRBV4-2 and TRBJ2-2, with TRBD2 matching 12 bases. The CDR3 extends over 17 amino acids. Germline values: CDR1 LGHNA, CDR2 YNFKEQ. With V trimmed by 4 bases and J by 2 bases, 5 bases remained unmatched. CDR3 loop: CASSPLAGGKNTGELFF. DNA of the CDR3: TGTGCCAGCAGCCCGCTAGCGGGGGGGAAAAACACCGGGGAGCTGTTTTTT.

Written as DNA, the CDR3 is TGTGCCAGCAGCGCGACAGGGGCGTATAATGAAAAACTGTTTTTT. This sequence encodes CASSATGAYNEKLFF. This chain joins TRBV7-8 and TRBJ1-4; 8 bases are a match to TRBD1. The V gene end was trimmed by 5 bases and the J gene end by 4 bases; junction bases not matched to a gene: 6. The germline CDR1 and CDR2 sequences are SGHVS and FQNEAQ. The CDR3 is 15 residues long.

The chain carries TRBV2 and TRBJ2-2, with D perhaps matching TRBD1 (5 bases). The V end lost 4 bases, the J end lost 6 bases, and 9 bases lay between the germline ends. Germline loops: CDR1 SNHLY, CDR2 FYNNEI. This CDR3 has 13 residues. The CDR3 sequence: CASSVGLPGELFF. In DNA form, the CDR3 reads TGTGCCAGCAGTGTGGGGCTTCCCGGGGAGCTGTTTTTT.

V gene TRBV3-1 (or the pseudogene TRBV3-2) combines with J gene TRBJ2-3, with 13 bases aligning to TRBD2. This CDR3 has 18 residues. V shed 1 base, J shed 2 bases, and the junction held 6 bases outside the gene matches. Per germline, CDR1 LGHDT and CDR2 YNNKEL (reference sequence). CDR3 in amino acids: CASSQVALAGGHTDTQYF. DNA for the CDR3: TGTGCCAGCAGCCAAGTTGCACTAGCGGGAGGGCACACAGATACGCAGTATTTT.

CDR3 nucleotides: TGTGCCACCAGCAATGGACTAGCGGGACCTACTGCCTACGAGCAGTACTTC. Translated, it gives CATSNGLAGPTAYEQYF. The chain combines TRBV15 with TRBJ2-7; TRBD2 matches at 12 bases. Germline values: CDR1 LNHNV, CDR2 YYDKDF (reference sequence). J gave up 2 bases and V 4 bases, and 9 bases lay outside the gene matches. The CDR3 contains 17 residues.

The CDR3 DNA follows: TGTGCCAGCAGCCAGACGACTAGCGGGGGGTTAAACATTCAGTACTTC. This codes for CASSQTTSGGLNIQYF. V and J are TRBV4-2 and TRBJ2-4; 13 positions agree with TRBD2. Per germline, CDR1 LGHNA and CDR2 YNFKEQ. After removal of 3 bases from V and 6 bases from J, the junction contained 5 bases not matched to a gene. The CDR3 extends over 16 amino acids.

The rearrangement uses TRBV7-8 and TRBJ2-7; 9 nucleotides match TRBD1. CDR3 size: 16 residues. The V and J ends lost 0 bases and 5 bases, in that order; junction bases with no gene match: 8. Germline V lookup: CDR1 SGHVS, CDR2 FQNEAQ. CDR3 sequence reads: CASSLAPGQGAHEQYF. The CDR3 nucleotides read TGTGCCAGCAGCTTAGCGCCGGGACAGGGAGCCCACGAGCAGTACTTC.

V usage is TRBV5-8 and J usage is TRBJ1-2, with D perhaps matching TRBD1 (6 bases). Germline V gives CDR1 SGHTS, CDR2 YDEGEE. The CDR3 is made up of 15 amino acids. V lost 2 bases, J lost 7 bases, and 18 bases lay in between. The CDR3 DNA reads TGTGCCAGCAGCTTTGGATCCGGGGGCGGGAGTGGCTACACCTTC. Its protein product is CASSFGSGGGSGYTF.

The V and J genes are TRBV6-5 and TRBJ2-2; 7 bases are a match to TRBD2. CDR1 is MNHEY and CDR2 is SVGAGI in the germline V gene. J lost 5 bases, V lost 0 bases, and 6 bases had no gene match. The CDR3 has 16 residues. CDR3 coding DNA: TGTGCCAGCAGTTACTCCGGGGGGACCAGAACCGGGGAGCTGTTTTTT. Its protein product is CASSYSGGTRTGELFF.

The chain has TRBV3-1 (or the pseudogene TRBV3-2) and TRBJ1-4; no clear D gene. The CDR3 runs to 14 residues. The ends were cut back, 3 bases at V and 4 bases at J, with 9 bases in the middle. Germline V CDR1 and CDR2: LGHDT, YNNKEL (reference sequence). This chain's CDR3 is CASSHGSLNEKLFF. DNA for the CDR3: TGTGCCAGCAGCCACGGGAGCCTTAATGAAAAACTGTTTTTT.

This clone came up once. V gene TRBV10-3 combines with J gene TRBJ2-5; tentatively, D is TRBD1 (6 bases). CDR3 length equals 15 residues. Per the germline V gene, CDR1 is ENHRY and CDR2 is SYGVKD. V shed 3 bases and J shed 3 bases, with 14 bases lying between them. The CDR3 spells CAISDLDGTKETQYF. CDR3 DNA: TGTGCCATCAGTGATTTGGACGGGACAAAAGAGACCCAGTACTTC.

The J gene is TRBJ2-7, the V gene TRBV7-9; 11 bases line up with TRBD2. V trimming: 3 bases; J trimming: 2 bases; junction bases outside the gene matches: 6. This CDR3 is built from 16 residues. Germline CDR1 SEHNR, CDR2 FQNEAQ (reference sequence). In DNA, the CDR3 is TGTGCCAGCAGCTTTTACCTAGCGGGAGGAACCTACGAGCAGTACTTC. Protein product: CASSFYLAGGTYEQYF.

This clone has just one count. Other DNA sequences from this sample encode an identical CDR3 as well. The chain employs TRBV13 and TRBJ2-7; D remains unclear. V was trimmed by 0 bases and J by 3 bases, leaving 9 bases between them. The V gene's germline CDR1 is PRHDT and CDR2 FYEKMQ (reference sequence). The CDR3 extends over 14 amino acids. CDR3 region: CASSLGTPSYEQYF. The CDR3 DNA reads TGTGCCAGCAGCTTAGGGACACCAAGCTACGAGCAGTACTTC.

This chain connects TRBV6-2 or TRBV6-3 to TRBJ2-6; the D is unclear. The CDR3 is 16 amino acids. V lost 1 base and J lost 4, with 11 bases in between. The germline V gene has CDR1 MNHEY and CDR2 SVGEGT. CDR3 bases: TGTGCCAGCAGTTACTATATACCTACCGGGGCCAACGTCCTGACTTTC. Protein product: CASSYYIPTGANVLTF.

The chain combines TRBV19 with TRBJ1-5; 10 bases are a match to TRBD1. Germline V gene sequence: CDR1 LNHDA, CDR2 SQIVND (reference sequence). CDR3 length: 14 residues. V lost 9 bases to trimming and J lost 4 bases; unmatched junction nucleotides: 6. This chain's CDR3 is CASRQGAGNQPQHF. The CDR3 DNA sequence: TGTGCCAGCAGACAGGGGGCTGGAAATCAGCCCCAGCATTTT.

The chain links TRBV7-2 to TRBJ2-1, with TRBD1 as a possible D gene (5 bases). CDR1 and CDR2 from the germline V gene are SGHTA and FQGNSA. Trimming shortened V by 5 bases and J by 9 bases, and 17 bases separated the two germline ends. The CDR3 is 14 residues long. Written as DNA, the CDR3 is TGTGCCAGCAGCCCCCCGATGAGAGACAGTGAGCAGTTCTTC. Its protein product is CASSPPMRDSEQFF.

V is TRBV7-9 and J is TRBJ2-7; TRBD2 aligns across 7 bases. Germline V gives CDR1 SEHNR, CDR2 FQNEAQ (reference sequence). The CDR3 length is 14 residues. J was trimmed by 4 bases and V by 2 bases; bases with no gene match: 5. The CDR3 is CASSLSQGGYEQYF. DNA for the CDR3: TGTGCCAGCAGCTTATCGCAGGGAGGGTACGAGCAGTACTTC.